The rows below give T cell receptor beta chains drawn from one sample of a study of blood T cells in healthy people across ages. MiXCR was run by TCRdb on the 5' RACE reads, yielding one entry per CDR3 protein. The table shows around 1,700,000 distinct CDR3 sequences, with 28% occurring only once. The sequenced sample consisted of blood. Receptors originate from a woman aged 25 to 39 in good health. CDR3s leave out the opening cysteine and the closing phenylalanine or tryptophan. D genes are given only for firm matches.

d_gene: -
v_gene: TRBV30
j_gene: TRBJ2-7
CDR3aa: AWASGDPYEQY

d_gene: TRBD1
v_gene: TRBV6-1
j_gene: TRBJ2-4
CDR3aa: ASSTGPGQGAQKGIQY

d_gene: TRBD1
v_gene: TRBV18
j_gene: TRBJ2-1
CDR3aa: ASSPTLGTGGNNEQF

d_gene: TRBD1
v_gene: TRBV19
j_gene: TRBJ2-6
CDR3aa: ASSNPPGGTSSGANVLT

d_gene: -
v_gene: TRBV2
j_gene: TRBJ2-1
CDR3aa: ASSEVIDEQF

d_gene: -
v_gene: TRBV3-1
j_gene: -
CDR3aa: ASSHPTGRDYEQY

d_gene: -
v_gene: TRBV3-1
j_gene: TRBJ1-2
CDR3aa: ASSHLPSGIKAGYT

d_gene: TRBD1
v_gene: TRBV29-1
j_gene: TRBJ2-5
CDR3aa: SDGQGAGCGTQY

d_gene: TRBD1
v_gene: TRBV4-1
j_gene: TRBJ1-2
CDR3aa: ASSQASGTGHGYT

d_gene: -
v_gene: TRBV4-1
j_gene: TRBJ1-2
CDR3aa: ASSQALGNYGYT

d_gene: -
v_gene: TRBV7-2
j_gene: TRBJ2-5
CDR3aa: ASSPYWGETQY

d_gene: TRBD1
v_gene: TRBV4-1
j_gene: TRBJ2-1
CDR3aa: ASSQRREGAIRNEQF

d_gene: TRBD2
v_gene: TRBV7-2
j_gene: TRBJ2-1
CDR3aa: ASSPQTSLIYNEQF

d_gene: -
v_gene: TRBV10-3
j_gene: TRBJ2-3
CDR3aa: AIRSGLLADTQY

d_gene: -
v_gene: TRBV12-3/TRBV12-4
j_gene: TRBJ2-7
CDR3aa: ASSFRGAVSEQY

d_gene: -
v_gene: TRBV20-1
j_gene: TRBJ2-3
CDR3aa: SAVLTDTQY

d_gene: -
v_gene: TRBV7-3
j_gene: TRBJ2-7
CDR3aa: ASSSPGGGEQY

d_gene: TRBD2
v_gene: TRBV20-1
j_gene: TRBJ2-4
CDR3aa: SARTSGSLNIQY

d_gene: -
v_gene: TRBV7-4
j_gene: TRBJ2-1
CDR3aa: ASSSSTQLRGGRDYNEQF

d_gene: -
v_gene: TRBV6-5
j_gene: TRBJ2-7
CDR3aa: ASSYSEGSYEQY

d_gene: TRBD1
v_gene: TRBV5-1
j_gene: TRBJ2-4
CDR3aa: ASSSGTGREQY

d_gene: -
v_gene: TRBV27
j_gene: TRBJ2-6
CDR3aa: ASSILTGANVLT

d_gene: TRBD1
v_gene: TRBV7-9
j_gene: TRBJ2-7
CDR3aa: ASSLGRGSEQY

d_gene: TRBD2
v_gene: TRBV20-1
j_gene: TRBJ2-7
CDR3aa: SARGLGGSGGIYEQY